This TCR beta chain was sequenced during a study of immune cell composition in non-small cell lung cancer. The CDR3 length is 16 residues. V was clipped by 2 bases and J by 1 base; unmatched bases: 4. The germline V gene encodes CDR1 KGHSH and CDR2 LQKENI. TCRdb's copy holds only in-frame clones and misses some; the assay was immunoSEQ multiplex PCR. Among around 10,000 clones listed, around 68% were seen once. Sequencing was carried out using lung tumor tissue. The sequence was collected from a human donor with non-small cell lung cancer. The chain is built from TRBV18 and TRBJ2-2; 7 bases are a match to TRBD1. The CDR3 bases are TGTGCCAGCTCACCAGAACAGGGGTGGAACACCGGGGAGCTGTTTTTT. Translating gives CASSPEQGWNTGELFF.